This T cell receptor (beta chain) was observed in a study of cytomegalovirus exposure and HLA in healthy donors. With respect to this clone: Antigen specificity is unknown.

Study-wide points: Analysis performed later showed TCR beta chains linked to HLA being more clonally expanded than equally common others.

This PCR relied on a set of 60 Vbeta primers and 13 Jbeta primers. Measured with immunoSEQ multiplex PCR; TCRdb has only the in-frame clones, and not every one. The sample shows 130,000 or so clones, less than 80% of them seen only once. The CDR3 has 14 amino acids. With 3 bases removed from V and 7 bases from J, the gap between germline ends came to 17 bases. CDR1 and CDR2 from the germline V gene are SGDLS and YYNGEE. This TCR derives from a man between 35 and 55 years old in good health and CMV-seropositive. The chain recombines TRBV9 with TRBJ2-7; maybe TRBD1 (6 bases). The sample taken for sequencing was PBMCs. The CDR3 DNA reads TGTGCCAGCAGCGCGACGGGACATACTGATGAGCAGTACTTC. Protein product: CASSATGHTDEQYF.